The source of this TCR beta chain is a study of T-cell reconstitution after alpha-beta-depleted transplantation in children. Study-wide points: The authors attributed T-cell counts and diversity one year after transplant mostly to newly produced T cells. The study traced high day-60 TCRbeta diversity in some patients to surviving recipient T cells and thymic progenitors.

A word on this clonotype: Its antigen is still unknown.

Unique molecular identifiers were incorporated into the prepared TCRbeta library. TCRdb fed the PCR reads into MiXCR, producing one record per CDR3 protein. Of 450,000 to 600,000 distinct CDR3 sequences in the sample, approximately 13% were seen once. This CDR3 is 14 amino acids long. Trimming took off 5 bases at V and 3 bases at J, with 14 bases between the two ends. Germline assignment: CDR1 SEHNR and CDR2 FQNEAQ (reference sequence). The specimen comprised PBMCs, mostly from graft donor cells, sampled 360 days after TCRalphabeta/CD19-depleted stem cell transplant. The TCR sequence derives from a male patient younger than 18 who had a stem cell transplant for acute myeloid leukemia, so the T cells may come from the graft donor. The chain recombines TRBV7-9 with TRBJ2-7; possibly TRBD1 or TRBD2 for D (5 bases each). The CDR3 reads CASSPGRDHYEQYF. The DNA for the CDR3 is TGTGCCAGCAGCCCCGGACGGGACCACTACGAGCAGTACTTC. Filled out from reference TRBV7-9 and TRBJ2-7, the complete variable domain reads DTGVSQNPRHKITKRGQNVTFRCDPISEHNRLYWYRQTLGQGPEFLTYFQNEAQLEKSRLLSDRFSAERPKGSFSTLEIQRTEQGDSAMYLCASSPGRDHYEQYFGPGTRLTVT.